One and the same sample provided the 3 T cell receptor beta chains below, sequenced in a study of shared clonotypes between healthy human individuals. Profiling relied on immunoSEQ multiplex PCR, and the TCRdb table lists in-frame clones only, not all of them. The table records around 2,100,000 clones, about 95% of them present only once. Terminally differentiated effector memory CD45RA+ cells were left out of the naive CD8 fraction, which was CD45RO-negative and positively selected for CCR7. Sequenced: naive CD8+ T cells sorted from blood. The receptors stem from a man younger than 35 in good health.

The V call is TRBV10-3, the J call TRBJ1-4; 8 bases map to TRBD1. This CDR3 is 15 amino acids long. After removal of 3 bases from V and 6 bases from J, the junction contained 6 bases not matched to a gene. Germline V CDR1 and CDR2: ENHRY, SYGVKD. CDR3 nucleotide sequence: TGTGCCATCAGTGATACCAAGGACAGGGATGAAAAACTGTTTTTT. Its protein product is CAISDTKDRDEKLFF.

The chain recombines TRBV6-4 with TRBJ1-4; D possibly corresponds to TRBD1 (5 bases). Trimming took 6 bases from V and 8 from J, leaving 22 bases between them. Germline CDR1 and CDR2: MRHNA and SNTAGT. The CDR3 is 16 residues long. The CDR3 DNA sequence: TGTGCCAGCAGGGCCAAGGACCGGGGGACGGAGGAAAAACTGTTTTTT. Protein: CASRAKDRGTEEKLFF.

The chain joins TRBV9 to TRBJ2-1; 11 bases agree with TRBD2. CDR3 length: 18 residues. V was clipped by 3 bases and J by 9 bases; unmatched bases: 17. Looked up from germline, CDR1 is SGDLS and CDR2 is YYNGEE. DNA for the CDR3: TGTGCCAGCAGCGGCCTCAACCTAGCGGGAGGACTGTTAGGTGAGCAGTTCTTC. Amino acids: CASSGLNLAGGLLGEQFF.